The rows below give T cell receptor beta chains drawn from one sample of a study of T cells in localized non-small cell lung cancer. Method: immunoSEQ multiplex PCR; TCRdb's copy keeps in-frame clones and lacks some. The top ten hold around 3.9% of the sample, which has over 30,000 clones, almost 90% seen once. Here the sequenced sample was peripheral blood, taken before any cancer treatment. The origin of the receptors is a man between 40 and 75 years old with stage I lung adenocarcinoma. Each CDR3 is given with its conserved first and last residue. D genes are given only for firm matches. The size of a clone is reported for some rows only, either as once, few or many, or as a class for expanded clones.

.,15,TRBV19,.,TRBJ1-2,TGTGCCAGTAATGGATTAGGAGGGGGGAGAAATGGCTACACCTTC,CASNGLGGGRNGYTF
TRBD2,14,TRBV15,.,TRBJ2-7,TGTGCCACCAGCGCCGATACTAGCGCCCTCGAGCAGTACTTC,CATSADTSALEQYF
.,17,TRBV30,.,TRBJ1-6,TGTGCCTGGGACCTCGGGACCGTCAGCTCCTATAATTCACCCCTCCACTTT,CAWDLGTVSSYNSPLHF
TRBD1,17,TRBV6-1,.,TRBJ2-6,TGTGCCAGCAGTGACCGGACAGGCGTTCCAGGGGCCAACGTCCTGACTTTC,CASSDRTGVPGANVLTF
.,12,TRBV10-3,.,TRBJ1-1,TGTGCCATCAGTGACGTGGGGAATGAAGCTTTCTTT,CAISDVGNEAFF
TRBD2,13,TRBV27,.,TRBJ2-7,TGTGCCAGCAGTTACGGGGGGGCGTTCGAGCAGTACTTC,CASSYGGAFEQYF
TRBD2,15,TRBV19,.,TRBJ2-3,TGTGCCAGCTTGGAAAGCGGGGGGCTCACAGATACGCAGTATTTT,CASLESGGLTDTQYF
.,12,TRBV7-2,.,TRBJ2-1,TGTGCCAGCAGCTTAGTGACGCACCTGCAGTTCTTC,CASSLVTHLQFF
TRBD1,16,TRBV5-1,once,TRBJ1-6,TGCGCCAGCAGCTTGGCCCCACAGGGGGATAGCTTATCCCTCCACTTT,CASSLAPQGDSLSLHF
TRBD1,15,TRBV6-1,.,TRBJ2-5,TGTGCCAGCAGTACCCCGACAGGGGGCCAAGAGACCCAGTACTTC,CASSTPTGGQETQYF
.,11,TRBV9,.,TRBJ1-2,TGTGCCAGCAGCAGGGACAAGGGCTACACCTTC,CASSRDKGYTF
TRBD1,15,TRBV4-1,.,TRBJ2-7,TGCGCCAGCAGCCAGCTGACAGGGAGTTTTCAAGAGCAGTACTTC,CASSQLTGSFQEQYF
TRBD1,15,TRBV29-1,.,TRBJ2-4,TGCAGCGTTGAATCGGACAGGGTAGCCAAAAACATTCAGTACTTC,CSVESDRVAKNIQYF
.,13,TRBV7-2,once,TRBJ1-2,TGTGCCAGCAGCTCCGACAGCTACTATGGCTACACCTTC,CASSSDSYYGYTF
.,14,TRBV11-2,.,TRBJ2-7,TGTGCCAGCAGCTTAGTCTATGGACGCGACGAGCAGTACTTC,CASSLVYGRDEQYF
.,15,TRBV5-1,.,TRBJ2-7,TGCGCCAGCAGATACCTTCTCGACGCAGCCTACGAGCAGTACTTC,CASRYLLDAAYEQYF
.,16,TRBV18,.,TRBJ2-3,TGTGCCAGCTCAAACTCCCAGTCAACCCTTGGAGATACGCAGTATTTT,CASSNSQSTLGDTQYF
.,13,TRBV6-5,.,TRBJ2-7,TGTGCCAGCAGTTGGCAGTCTACCTACGAGCAGTACTTC,CASSWQSTYEQYF
.,15,TRBV9,.,TRBJ1-6,TGTGCCAGCAGCGTAAGCGGGGCAAATAATTCACCCCTCCACTTT,CASSVSGANNSPLHF
.,15,TRBV5-1,.,TRBJ2-1,TGCGCCAGCAGCTTGGATGGGGGCCGGGTTGATGAGCAGTTCTTC,CASSLDGGRVDEQFF
.,15,TRBV9,.,TRBJ1-4,TGTGCCAGCAGCGTAGGAGGCCCACCGGGAGAAAAACTGTTTTTT,CASSVGGPPGEKLFF
.,12,TRBV18,.,TRBJ2-7,TGTGCCAGCTCAACACAAGACTACGAGCAGTACTTC,CASSTQDYEQYF
.,14,TRBV6-1,.,TRBJ2-1,TGTGCCAGCAGTGAACCGAACAGGGTAACGGAGCAGTTCTTC,CASSEPNRVTEQFF
.,14,TRBV18,.,TRBJ1-2,TGTGCCACTAAACCGGAATTACAAGTATATGGCTACACCTTC,CATKPELQVYGYTF
.,14,TRBV6-1,.,TRBJ2-5,TGTGCCAGCAGTGAAGGCAATAGGGAAGAGACCCAATACTTC,CASSEGNREETQYF
TRBD1,16,TRBV7-2,.,TRBJ2-2,TGTGCCAGCAACCGGGCCGGGACAGGGAGCACCGGGGAGCTGTTTTTT,CASNRAGTGSTGELFF
TRBD2,18,TRBV10-1,.,TRBJ2-3,TGCGCCAGCAGTGAGTCGGCCCACAGCGGGGGACACACAGATACGCAGTATTTT,CASSESAHSGGHTDTQYF
.,15,TRBV18,once,TRBJ2-4,TGTGCCAGCTCACCACCGGCCCAGAGCCGGGACATTCAGTACTTC,CASSPPAQSRDIQYF
.,13,TRBV30,.,TRBJ2-5,TGTGCCTGGAATAGGAGATCCCAAGAGACCCAGTACTTC,CAWNRRSQETQYF
.,13,TRBV6-1,.,TRBJ2-1,TGTGCCAGCAGTGTTACAGGGTTGGAGGGGCAGTTCTTC,CASSVTGLEGQFF
TRBD1,14,TRBV5-1,.,TRBJ2-7,TGCGCCAGCAGCTTGGAGGGACAGGGATCTCCGCAGTACTTC,CASSLEGQGSPQYF
TRBD2,13,TRBV5-4,once,TRBJ2-7,TGTGCCAGCGGGCGGGGGGCCGGGTACGAGCAGTACTTC,CASGRGAGYEQYF
.,11,TRBV5-1,.,TRBJ1-1,TGCGCCAGCAGCTTAGGGGCTGAAGCTTTCTTT,CASSLGAEAFF
.,15,TRBV6-9,.,TRBJ1-2,TGTGCCAGCAGTTATGATTACGGGTTATGCTATGGCTACACCTTC,CASSYDYGLCYGYTF
.,13,TRBV25-1,.,TRBJ1-5,TGTGCCAGCAGTGGACGGGGATTACAGCCCCAGCATTTT,CASSGRGLQPQHF
.,14,TRBV10-2,.,TRBJ2-2,TGCGCCAGCAGGAGGCAGGGTAACACCGGGGAGCTGTTTTTT,CASRRQGNTGELFF
.,17,TRBV6-1,few,TRBJ1-2,TGTGCCAGCAGTGAACCCCAGACAGACGCCAGGATCTATGGCTACACCTTC,CASSEPQTDARIYGYTF
.,16,TRBV7-8,.,TRBJ1-1,TGTGCCAGCAGCTCAGGGGCTTTGACGGTGAACACTGAAGCTTTCTTT,CASSSGALTVNTEAFF
.,17,TRBV29-1,.,TRBJ1-1,TGCAGCGCTGCAGACTTCGGGAGCCCGTTAATGAACACTGAAGCTTTCTTT,CSAADFGSPLMNTEAFF
.,15,TRBV30,.,TRBJ1-4,TGTGCCTGGACCGGCAAGGGCCAGATTAATGAAAAACTGTTTTTT,CAWTGKGQINEKLFF
TRBD1,15,TRBV15,.,TRBJ2-7,TGTGCCACCAGCTTGGACAGGGGGTATGGCTACGAGCAGTACTTC,CATSLDRGYGYEQYF
.,13,TRBV2,.,TRBJ1-2,TGTGCCAGCAGTGAGGCAGGGGTCGGCGGCTACACCTTC,CASSEAGVGGYTF